This T cell receptor (beta chain) originates from a study of CD8 T cells in Susac syndrome. The length of the CDR3 is 13 residues. CDR1 is LNHNV and CDR2 is YYDKDF in the germline V gene (reference sequence). The ends were cut back, 6 bases at V and 3 bases at J, with 11 bases in the middle. Random hexamers were used to reverse transcribe the RNA input (roughly 0.5 to 1 ug). Using its own MiXCR run on the immunoSEQ multiplex PCR reads, TCRdb lists one record per CDR3 protein. Counted here are under 85,000 distinct CDR3 sequences, 94% occurring once; the ten biggest clones make up less than 0.95%. The TCR sequence derives from a human donor with Susac syndrome. Sequenced material: CD8+ T cells from PBMCs. V is TRBV15 and J is TRBJ2-5; D is possibly TRBD2 (5 bases). The CDR3 sequence is CATRKVGEETQYF. The CDR3 DNA is TGTGCCACCAGGAAAGTCGGGGAAGAGACCCAGTACTTC.